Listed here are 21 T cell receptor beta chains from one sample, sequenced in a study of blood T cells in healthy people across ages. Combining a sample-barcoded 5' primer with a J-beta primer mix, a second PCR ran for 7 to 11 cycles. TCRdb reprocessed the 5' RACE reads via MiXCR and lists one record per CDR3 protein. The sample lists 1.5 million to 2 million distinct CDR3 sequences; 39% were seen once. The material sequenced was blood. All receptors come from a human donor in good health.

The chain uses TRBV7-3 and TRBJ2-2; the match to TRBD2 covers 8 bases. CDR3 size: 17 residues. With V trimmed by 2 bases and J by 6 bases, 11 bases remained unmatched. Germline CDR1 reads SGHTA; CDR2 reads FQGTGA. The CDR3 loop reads CASSLDGIAGIPGELFF. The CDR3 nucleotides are TGTGCCAGCAGCTTAGATGGGATAGCGGGAATCCCCGGGGAGCTGTTTTTT. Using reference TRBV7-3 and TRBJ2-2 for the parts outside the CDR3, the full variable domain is GAGVSQTPSNKVTEKGKYVELRCDPISGHTALYWYRQSLGQGPEFLIYFQGTGAADDSGLPNDRFFAVRPEGSVSTLKIQRTERGDSAVYLCASSLDGIAGIPGELFFGEGSRLTVL.

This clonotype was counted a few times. CDR3 nucleotides: TGTGCCAGCAGCCCCCCAGGGGGTAATGGCTACACCTTC. It specifies CASSPPGGNGYTF. The rearrangement joins TRBV5-4 to TRBJ1-2, with 7 bases fitting TRBD1. This CDR3 has 13 residues. CDR1 and CDR2 from the germline V gene are SGHNT and YYREEE (reference sequence). V shed 4 bases and J 6 bases; nucleotides not matched to a gene: 6.

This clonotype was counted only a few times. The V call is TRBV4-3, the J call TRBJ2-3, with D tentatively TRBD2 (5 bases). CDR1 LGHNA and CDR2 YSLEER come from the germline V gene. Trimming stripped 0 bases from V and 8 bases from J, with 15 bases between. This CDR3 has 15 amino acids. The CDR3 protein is CASSQDVRGSGTQYF. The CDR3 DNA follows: TGCGCCAGCAGCCAAGATGTTCGGGGTTCCGGTACGCAGTATTTT.

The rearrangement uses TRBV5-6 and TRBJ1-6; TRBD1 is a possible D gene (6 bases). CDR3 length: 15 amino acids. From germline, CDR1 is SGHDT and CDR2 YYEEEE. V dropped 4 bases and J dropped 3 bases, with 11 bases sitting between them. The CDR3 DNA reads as TGTGCCAGCAGCACGGCGACAGGCTATAATTCACCCCTCCACTTT. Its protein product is CASSTATGYNSPLHF.

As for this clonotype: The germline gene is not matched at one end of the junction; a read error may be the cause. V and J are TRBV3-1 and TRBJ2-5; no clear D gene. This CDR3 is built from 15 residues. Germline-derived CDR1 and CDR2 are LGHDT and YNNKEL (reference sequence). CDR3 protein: CTSSQGPSLGETQYF. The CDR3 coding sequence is TGTACCAGCAGCCAAGGTCCGTCGTTAGGTGAGACCCAGTACTTC.

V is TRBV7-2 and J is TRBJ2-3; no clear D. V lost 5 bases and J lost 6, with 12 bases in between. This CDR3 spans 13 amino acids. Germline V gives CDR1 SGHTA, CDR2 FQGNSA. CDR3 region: CASSQSPVDTQYF. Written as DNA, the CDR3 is TGTGCCAGCAGCCAGTCCCCAGTTGATACGCAGTATTTT.

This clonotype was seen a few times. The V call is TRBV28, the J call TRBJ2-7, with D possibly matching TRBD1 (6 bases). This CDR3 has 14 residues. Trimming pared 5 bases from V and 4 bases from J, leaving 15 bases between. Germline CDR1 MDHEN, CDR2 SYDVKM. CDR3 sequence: CASSDNRDLYEQYF. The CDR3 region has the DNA TGTGCCAGCAGTGACAACAGGGACCTTTACGAGCAGTACTTC.

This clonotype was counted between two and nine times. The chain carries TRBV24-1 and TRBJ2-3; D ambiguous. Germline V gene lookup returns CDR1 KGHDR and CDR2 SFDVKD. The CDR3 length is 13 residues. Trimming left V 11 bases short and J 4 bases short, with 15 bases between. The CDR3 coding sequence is TGTGCCATCCAATCGTGGGCCGCAGATACGCAGTATTTT. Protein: CAIQSWAADTQYF.

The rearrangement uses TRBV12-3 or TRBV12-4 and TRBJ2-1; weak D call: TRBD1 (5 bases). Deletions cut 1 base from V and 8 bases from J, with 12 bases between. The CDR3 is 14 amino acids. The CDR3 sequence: CASSLGQGFHEQFF. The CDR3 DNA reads TGTGCCAGCAGTTTAGGGCAGGGCTTCCATGAGCAGTTCTTC.

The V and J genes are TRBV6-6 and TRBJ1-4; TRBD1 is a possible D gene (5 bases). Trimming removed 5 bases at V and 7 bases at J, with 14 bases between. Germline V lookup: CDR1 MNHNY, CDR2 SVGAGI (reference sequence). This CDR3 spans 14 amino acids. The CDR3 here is CASSLDGAGEKLFF. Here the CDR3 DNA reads TGTGCCAGCAGTCTTGATGGGGCCGGTGAAAAACTGTTTTTT.

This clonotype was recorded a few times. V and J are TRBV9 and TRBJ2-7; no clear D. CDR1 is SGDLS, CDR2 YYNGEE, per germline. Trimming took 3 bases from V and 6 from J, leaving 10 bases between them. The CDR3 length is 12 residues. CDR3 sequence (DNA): TGTGCCAGCAGCGAGCTGTCAGGCGAGCAGTACTTC. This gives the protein CASSELSGEQYF.

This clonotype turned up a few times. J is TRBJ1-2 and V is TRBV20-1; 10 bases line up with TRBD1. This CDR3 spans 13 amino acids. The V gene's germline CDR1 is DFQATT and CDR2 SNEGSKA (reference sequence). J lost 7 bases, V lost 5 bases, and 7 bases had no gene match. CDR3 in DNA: TGCAGTGCTGGGACAGGGGCCACGAGTGGCTACACCTTC. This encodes CSAGTGATSGYTF.

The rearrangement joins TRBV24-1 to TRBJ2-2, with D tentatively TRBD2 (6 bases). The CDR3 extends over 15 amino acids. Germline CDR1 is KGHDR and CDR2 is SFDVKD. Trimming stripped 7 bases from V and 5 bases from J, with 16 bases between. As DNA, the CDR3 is TGTGCCACCAGGGAGGGCCCCAGAGGGACCGGGGAGCTGTTTTTT. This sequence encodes CATREGPRGTGELFF.

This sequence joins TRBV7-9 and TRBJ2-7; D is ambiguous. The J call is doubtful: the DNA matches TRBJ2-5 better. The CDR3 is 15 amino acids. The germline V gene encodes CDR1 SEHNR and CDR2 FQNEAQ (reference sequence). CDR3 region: CASNEKGPLWETQYF. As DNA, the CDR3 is TGTGCCAGCAACGAAAAGGGTCCGCTCTGGGAGACCCAGTACTTC.

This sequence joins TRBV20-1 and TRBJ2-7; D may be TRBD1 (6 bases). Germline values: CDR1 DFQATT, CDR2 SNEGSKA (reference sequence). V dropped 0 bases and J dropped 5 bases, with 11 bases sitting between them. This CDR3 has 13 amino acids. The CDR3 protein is CSARDYRAHEQYF. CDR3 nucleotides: TGCAGTGCTAGAGATTACAGGGCCCACGAGCAGTACTTC.

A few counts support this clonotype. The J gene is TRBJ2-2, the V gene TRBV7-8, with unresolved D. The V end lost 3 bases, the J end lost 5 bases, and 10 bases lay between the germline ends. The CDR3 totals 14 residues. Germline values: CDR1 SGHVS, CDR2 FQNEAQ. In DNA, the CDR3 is TGTGCCAGCAGCTTCATCGGCCAGACCGGGGAGCTGTTTTTT. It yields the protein CASSFIGQTGELFF.

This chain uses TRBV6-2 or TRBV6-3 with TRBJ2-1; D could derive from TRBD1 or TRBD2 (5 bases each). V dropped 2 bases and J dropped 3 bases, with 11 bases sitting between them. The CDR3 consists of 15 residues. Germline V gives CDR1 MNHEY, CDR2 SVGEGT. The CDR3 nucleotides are TGTGCCAGCAGTTACGGGACGGTACTCTACAATGAGCAGTTCTTC. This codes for CASSYGTVLYNEQFF.

The CDR3 bases are TGTGCCAGCCTTTCCCTCTACAGGGACTCCTATGGCTACACCTTC. Amino acids: CASLSLYRDSYGYTF. The rearrangement uses TRBV6-6 and TRBJ1-2, with D possibly being TRBD1 (6 bases). CDR1 MNHNY and CDR2 SVGAGI come from the germline V gene (reference sequence). The CDR3 has 15 residues. V gave up 8 bases and J gave up 4 bases, with 20 bases separating them.

In nucleotides, the CDR3 is TGTGCCACCAGCAGAGATTTGGCGCAGGAAAATCAGCCCCAGCATTTT. Its translation: CATSRDLAQENQPQHF. J is TRBJ1-5 and V is TRBV15; D is undetermined. Germline V lookup: CDR1 LNHNV, CDR2 YYDKDF (reference sequence). This CDR3 contains 16 residues. Trimming stripped 0 bases from V and 4 bases from J, with 13 bases between.

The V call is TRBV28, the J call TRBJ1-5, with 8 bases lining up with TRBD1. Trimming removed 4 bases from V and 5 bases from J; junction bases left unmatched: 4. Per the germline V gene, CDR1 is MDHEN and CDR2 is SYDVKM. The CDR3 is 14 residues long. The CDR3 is CASSSYRGDQPQHF. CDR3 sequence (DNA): TGTGCCAGCAGTTCGTACAGGGGGGATCAGCCCCAGCATTTT.

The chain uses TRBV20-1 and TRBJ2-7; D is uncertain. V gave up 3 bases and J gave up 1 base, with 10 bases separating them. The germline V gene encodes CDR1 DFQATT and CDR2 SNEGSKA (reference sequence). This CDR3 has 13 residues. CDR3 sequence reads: CSASLSRSYEQYF. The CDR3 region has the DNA TGCAGTGCTAGCCTGTCCCGGTCCTACGAGCAGTACTTC.